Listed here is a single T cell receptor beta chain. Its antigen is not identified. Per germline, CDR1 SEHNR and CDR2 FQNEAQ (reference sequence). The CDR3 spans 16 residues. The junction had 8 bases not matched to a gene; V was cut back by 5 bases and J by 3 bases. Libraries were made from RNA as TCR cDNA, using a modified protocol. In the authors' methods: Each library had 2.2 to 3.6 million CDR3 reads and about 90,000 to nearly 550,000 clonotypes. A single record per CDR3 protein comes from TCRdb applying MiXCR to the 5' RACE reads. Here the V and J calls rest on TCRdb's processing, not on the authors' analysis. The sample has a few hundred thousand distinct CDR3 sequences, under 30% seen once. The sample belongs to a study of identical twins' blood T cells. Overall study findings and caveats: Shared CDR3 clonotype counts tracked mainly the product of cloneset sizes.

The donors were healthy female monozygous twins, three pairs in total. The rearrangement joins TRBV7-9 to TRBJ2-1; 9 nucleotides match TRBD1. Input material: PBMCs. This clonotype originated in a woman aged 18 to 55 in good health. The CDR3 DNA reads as TGTGCCAGCAGCCTTCGGACAGGGGCCATCTACAATGAGCAGTTCTTC. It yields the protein CASSLRTGAIYNEQFF. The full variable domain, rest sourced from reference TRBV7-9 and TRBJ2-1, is DTGVSQNPRHKITKRGQNVTFRCDPISEHNRLYWYRQTLGQGPEFLTYFQNEAQLEKSRLLSDRFSAERPKGSFSTLEIQRTEQGDSAMYLCASSLRTGAIYNEQFFGPGTRLTVL.